The 13 T cell receptor beta chains reported below all come from one sample, sequenced in a study of shared clonotypes between healthy human individuals. Data came from immunoSEQ multiplex PCR; TCRdb stores just in-frame clones and leaves some out. This sample has about 1.1 million clones, with about 72% found just once. The specimen sequenced was memory CD4+ T cells from PBMCs. Indicated subset: CD45RA-negative fraction. Receptor source: a man aged 18 to 30 in good health. Some clones in this sample may be carry-over from other donors' samples.

V is TRBV28 and J is TRBJ1-2, with unresolved D. The V gene's germline CDR1 is MDHEN and CDR2 SYDVKM. The V end was cut by 2 bases, the J end by 12 bases, with 13 bases between. This CDR3 region has 12 residues. The CDR3 DNA reads TGTGCCAGCAGTTTAGTGGCCGGGGATGACACCTTC. This gives the protein CASSLVAGDDTF.

V and J are TRBV12-2 and TRBJ2-2; TRBD2 is the table's D call and was not checked against the DNA. TRBV12-2 is a documented pseudogene. The CDR3 spans 15 residues. CDR3 region: CASRLRRTLTGELFF. CDR3 bases: TGTGCAAGTCGCTTACGGAGGACCCTAACCGGGGAGCTGTTTTTT.

The V gene is TRBV5-4, the J gene TRBJ2-1, with D unresolved. CDR3 length: 15 amino acids. The germline V and J ends were trimmed by 3 bases and 0 bases, with 10 bases remaining between them. From germline, CDR1 is SGHNT and CDR2 YYREEE (reference sequence). CDR3 sequence: CASSSMTRSYNEQFF. CDR3 nucleotides: TGTGCCAGCAGCTCTATGACCCGCTCCTACAATGAGCAGTTCTTC.

The V and J genes are TRBV5-8 and TRBJ2-1; D is possibly TRBD2 (7 bases). Germline loops: CDR1 SGHTS, CDR2 YDEGEE. The CDR3 sequence is 14 residues long. V was trimmed by 1 base and J by 8 bases, leaving 13 bases between them. This CDR3 is CASSLRGARDEQFF. The CDR3 DNA sequence: TGTGCCAGCAGCTTGCGGGGGGCGAGGGATGAGCAGTTCTTC.

V gene TRBV6-6 combines with J gene TRBJ1-1; 9 bases map to TRBD1. The length of the CDR3 is 14 residues. The J segment lost 6 bases and the V segment lost 2 bases, leaving 4 bases of the junction unmatched. Germline CDR1 reads MNHNY; CDR2 reads SVGAGI (reference sequence). In nucleotides, the CDR3 is TGTGCCAGCAGTTACCCCGGGACAGGGTCTGAAGCTTTCTTT. It yields the protein CASSYPGTGSEAFF.

The V and J genes are TRBV7-2 and TRBJ2-7; a weak D match, TRBD1 (5 bases). This CDR3 is built from 14 residues. V gave up 2 bases and J gave up 3 bases, with 11 bases separating them. Germline CDR1 reads SGHTA; CDR2 reads FQGNSA. CDR3 sequence: CASSLSQGLYEQYF. The CDR3 DNA follows: TGTGCCAGCAGCTTATCTCAGGGTCTCTACGAGCAGTACTTC. The variable domain in full, completed from reference TRBV7-2 and TRBJ2-7, reads GAGVSQSPSNKVTEKGKDVELRCDPISGHTALYWYRQSLGQGLEFLIYFQGNSAPDKSGLPSDRFSAERTGGSVSTLTIQRTQQEDSAVYLCASSLSQGLYEQYFGPGTRLTVT.

With regard to this clone: A junction end diverges from the germline sequence, so it may reflect a read error. The gene calls are TRBV28 and TRBJ2-7; 7 bases agree with TRBD1. The germline V gene encodes CDR1 MDHEN and CDR2 SYDVKM. This CDR3 is built from 12 residues. CDR3 in DNA: TGTGCCAGCAGTCCGAGAGGGGGACAGAACTTCTTC. Its translation: CASSPRGGQNFF.

The V gene is TRBV10-1, the J gene TRBJ1-4, with a weak D call TRBD1 (6 bases). Germline loops: CDR1 WNHNN, CDR2 SYGVQD (reference sequence). CDR3 length equals 16 residues. The V end lost 0 bases, the J end lost 4 bases, and 12 bases lay between the germline ends. CDR3 sequence: CASSESTTGSNEKLFF. The DNA for the CDR3 is TGCGCCAGCAGTGAGTCGACAACAGGGAGTAATGAAAAACTGTTTTTT.

V is TRBV20-1 and J is TRBJ2-5; D call uncertain. Matching the DNA end better, TRBJ2-7 makes the J call doubtful. The germline gives CDR1 DFQATT, CDR2 SNEGSKA (reference sequence). The CDR3 totals 11 residues. CDR3 protein: CSAMASYEQYF. CDR3 DNA: TGCAGTGCTATGGCTAGCTACGAGCAGTACTTC.

The CDR3 bases are TGTGCCAGCTCACCGGCGGCTCTACAACTATCTGGCTACACCTTC. It codes for CASSPAALQLSGYTF. The chain couples TRBV18 to TRBJ1-2; D not resolved. This CDR3 spans 15 amino acids. CDR1 and CDR2 from the germline V gene are KGHSH and LQKENI. Trimming took 3 bases from V and 7 from J, leaving 18 bases between them.

V is TRBV7-9 and J is TRBJ2-1; 13 bases line up with TRBD2. Germline V gene data show CDR1 as SEHNR and CDR2 as FQNEAQ (reference sequence). The J segment lost 6 bases and the V segment lost 1 base, leaving 9 bases of the junction unmatched. The CDR3 sequence is 18 residues long. CDR3 residues: CASSLVLAGGEGANEQFF. CDR3 coding DNA: TGTGCCAGCAGCTTAGTACTAGCGGGAGGGGAAGGGGCCAATGAGCAGTTCTTC.

The chain carries TRBV7-3 and TRBJ2-3, with 10 bases matching TRBD2. Trimming cost V 3 bases and J 6 bases; bases outside gene matches: 3. CDR3 size: 14 residues. In germline, CDR1 is SGHTA, CDR2 FQGTGA. DNA for the CDR3: TGTGCCAGCAGCTTTAGCGGGAGGAAGGATACGCAGTATTTT. The encoded protein is CASSFSGRKDTQYF.

As concerns this clone: A read error is possible here, since a much larger clone lies one base away. Other DNA sequences in the same sample also yield this CDR3. The rearrangement uses TRBV2 and TRBJ2-6; TRBD1 is a possible D gene (5 bases). This CDR3 has 15 amino acids. The germline V gene encodes CDR1 SNHLY and CDR2 FYNNEI. Trimming took off 7 bases at V and 2 bases at J, with 12 bases between the two ends. The CDR3 bases are TGTGCCAGCAAGGACACCTACGCTGGGGCCAACGTCCTGACTTTC. Translation gives CASKDTYAGANVLTF.